This T cell receptor beta chain appears in the sequencing data of a study of T cell changes during pregnancy in multiple sclerosis. Sequencing used immunoSEQ multiplex PCR; TCRdb keeps in-frame clones, though not all of them. The data show 50,000 or so clones, 90% to 95% seen once. This CDR3 is 13 amino acids long. V was pared by 3 bases and J by 13 bases, with 14 bases between. The germline CDR1 and CDR2 sequences are SGDLS and YYNGEE. This clone has only one observation. The TCR originated in a female donor with multiple sclerosis, enrolled in a pregnancy study. V and J are TRBV9 and TRBJ1-6; the D gene is possibly TRBD1 (6 bases). The sequenced sample was CD4+ T cells from peripheral blood mononuclear cells, obtained in the second trimester of pregnancy. CDR3 sequence: CASSAKGDRPLHF. The CDR3, as DNA: TGTGCCAGCAGCGCGAAGGGGGATCGGCCCCTCCACTTT.